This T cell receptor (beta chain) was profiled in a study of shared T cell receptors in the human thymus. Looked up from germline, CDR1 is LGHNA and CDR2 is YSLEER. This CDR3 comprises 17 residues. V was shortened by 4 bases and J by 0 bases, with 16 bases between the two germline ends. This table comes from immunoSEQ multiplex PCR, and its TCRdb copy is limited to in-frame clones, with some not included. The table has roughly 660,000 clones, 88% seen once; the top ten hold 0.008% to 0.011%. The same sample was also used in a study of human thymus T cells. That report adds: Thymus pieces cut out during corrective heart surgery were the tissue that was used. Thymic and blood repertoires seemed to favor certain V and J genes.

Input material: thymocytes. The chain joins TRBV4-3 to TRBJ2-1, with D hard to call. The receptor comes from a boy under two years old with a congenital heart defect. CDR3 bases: TGCGCCAGCAGCCCTGAAAATCGGGTCCCCTCCTACAATGAGCAGTTCTTC. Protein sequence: CASSPENRVPSYNEQFF.